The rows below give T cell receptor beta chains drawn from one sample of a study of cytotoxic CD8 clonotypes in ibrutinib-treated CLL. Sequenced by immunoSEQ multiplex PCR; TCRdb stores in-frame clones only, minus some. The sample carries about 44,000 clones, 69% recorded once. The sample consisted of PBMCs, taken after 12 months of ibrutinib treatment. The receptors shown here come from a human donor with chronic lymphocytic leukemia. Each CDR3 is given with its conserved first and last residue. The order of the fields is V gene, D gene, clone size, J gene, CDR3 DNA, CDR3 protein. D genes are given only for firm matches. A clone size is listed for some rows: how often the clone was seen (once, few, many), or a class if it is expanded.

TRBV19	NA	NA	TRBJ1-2	TGTGCCAGTAGATCGGCCCCCTCGGCTGGCTACACCTTC	CASRSAPSAGYTF
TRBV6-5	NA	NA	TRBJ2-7	TGTGCCAGCAGTTACCGGTACGAGCAGTACTTC	CASSYRYEQYF
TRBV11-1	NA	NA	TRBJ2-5	TGTGCCAGCAGCCACAATTCCGGGCCGCAAGAGACCCAGTACTTC	CASSHNSGPQETQYF
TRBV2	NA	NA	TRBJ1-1	TGTGCCAGCAGTGAAGAGGTGAACACTGAAGCTTTCTTT	CASSEEVNTEAFF
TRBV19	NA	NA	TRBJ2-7	TGTGCCAGTACAAACGTGTCCTACGAGCAGTACTTC	CASTNVSYEQYF
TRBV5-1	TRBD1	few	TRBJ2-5	TGCGCCAGCAGCTCCGGACAGGCCCCCGAGGCCCAGTACTTC	CASSSGQAPEAQYF
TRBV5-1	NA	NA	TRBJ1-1	TGCGCCAGCAGCTCTGGACAGCCCACTACTTTCATGAACACTGAAGCTTTCTTT	CASSSGQPTTFMNTEAFF
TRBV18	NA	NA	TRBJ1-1	TGTGCCAGCTCACCAGGTGTCCGTCGCCACACTGAAGCTTTCTTT	CASSPGVRRHTEAFF
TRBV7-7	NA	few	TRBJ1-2	TGTGCTAGCCGTTCCCGTCCGGAAGGGAATGGCTACACCTTC	CASRSRPEGNGYTF
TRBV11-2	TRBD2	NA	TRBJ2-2	TGTGCCAGCAGCCCCATACTAATAACGGGGGGGAACACCGGGGAGCTGTTTTTT	CASSPILITGGNTGELFF
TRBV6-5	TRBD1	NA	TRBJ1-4	TGTGCCAGCAGGCCACAGGGGCCAGGTGAAAAACTGTTTTTT	CASRPQGPGEKLFF
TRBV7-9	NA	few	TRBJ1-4	TGTGCCAGCAGCTCCCAGCGGGGAGGGTCTAATGAAAAACTGTTTTTT	CASSSQRGGSNEKLFF
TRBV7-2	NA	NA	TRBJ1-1	TGTGCCAGCAGCTTAGGAGGGGCACAGAAACGAAGGAACACTGAAGCTTTCTTT	CASSLGGAQKRRNTEAFF
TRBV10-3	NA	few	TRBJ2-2	TGTGCCATCAGGCCCCATTTGACCGGGGAGCTGTTTTTT	CAIRPHLTGELFF
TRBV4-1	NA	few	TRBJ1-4	TGCGCCAGCAGCCTCATACAGGGAGTTGAAAAACTGTTTTTT	CASSLIQGVEKLFF
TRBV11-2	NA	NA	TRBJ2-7	TGTGCCAGCAGCCCCCTATACGAGCAGTACTTC	CASSPLYEQYF
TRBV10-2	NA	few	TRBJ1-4	TGCGCCAGCAGTGAGGTGGGCTTTATGCGGGAAAAACTGTTTTTT	CASSEVGFMREKLFF
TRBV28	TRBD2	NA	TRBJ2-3	TGTGCCAGCAGGTCCCCTAGCGGGGGGAGTTTTACGCAGTATTTT	CASRSPSGGSFTQYF
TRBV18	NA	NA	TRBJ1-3	TGTGCCAGCTCACCACCCAATCGGTTCTCTGGAAACACCATATATTTT	CASSPPNRFSGNTIYF
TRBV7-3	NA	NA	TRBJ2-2	TGTGCCAGCAGCCCACTAGTGAACACCGGGGAGCTGTTTTTT	CASSPLVNTGELFF
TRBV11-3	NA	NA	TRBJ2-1	TGTGCCAGCAGGATCGGTCGGGGGAGCTCCTACAATGAGCAGTTCTTC	CASRIGRGSSYNEQFF
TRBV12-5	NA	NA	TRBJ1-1	TGTGCTAGTGGGCTACACAAGGCTGAAGCTTTCTTT	CASGLHKAEAFF
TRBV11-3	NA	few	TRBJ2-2	TGTGCCAGCAGCTTAGAGAGTTGGGGCGGCACCGGGGAGCTGTTTTTT	CASSLESWGGTGELFF
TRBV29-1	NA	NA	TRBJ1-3	TGCAGCGTTGAAGGGGGCCCCTCTGGAAACACCATATATTTT	CSVEGGPSGNTIYF
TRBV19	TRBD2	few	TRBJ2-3	TGTGCCAGTATGGATAGCGGGCGGGCAGATACGCAGTATTTT	CASMDSGRADTQYF
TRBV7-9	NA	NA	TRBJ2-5	TGTGCCAGCAGCTTACCCACCCCAGGCGGGGCCACCCAAGAGACCCAGTACTTC	CASSLPTPGGATQETQYF
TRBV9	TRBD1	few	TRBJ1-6	TGTGCCAGCAGCGTAGACCCCATCGGGACAGCCAATTCACCCCTCCACTTT	CASSVDPIGTANSPLHF
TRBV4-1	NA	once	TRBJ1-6	TGCGCCAGCAGCCGCGGACAGTCCTATTCACCCCTCCACTTT	CASSRGQSYSPLHF
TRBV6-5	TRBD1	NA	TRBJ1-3	TGTGCCAGCAGACGGGACAGCAACCAAGGAAACACCATATATTTT	CASRRDSNQGNTIYF
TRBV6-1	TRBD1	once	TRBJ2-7	TGTGCCAGCAGCGTCGTACAGGGGCCCTACGAGCAGTACTTC	CASSVVQGPYEQYF
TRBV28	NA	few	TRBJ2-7	TGTGCCAGCAGTTGGGACACCTACGAGCAGTACTTC	CASSWDTYEQYF
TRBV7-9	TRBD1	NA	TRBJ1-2	TGTGCCAGCAGCTTAACAGGGGTGATCTATGGCTACACCTTC	CASSLTGVIYGYTF
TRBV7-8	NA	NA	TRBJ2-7	TGTGCCAGCAGCTTCGGGCAGGGGAACGAGCAGTACTTC	CASSFGQGNEQYF
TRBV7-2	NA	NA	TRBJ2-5	TGTGCCAGCAGCCGTCCGGTCGACCTCTGGACCCAGTACTTC	CASSRPVDLWTQYF
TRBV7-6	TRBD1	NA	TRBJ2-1	TGTGCCAGCAGCTTACGTGGGACAGGGGATGCCAATGAGCAGTTCTTC	CASSLRGTGDANEQFF
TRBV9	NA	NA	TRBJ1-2	TGTGCCAGCAGCCCCCGACACGTCTTGGGGGGCTACACCTTC	CASSPRHVLGGYTF
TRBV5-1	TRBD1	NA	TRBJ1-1	TGCGCCAGCAGCACCCACAGGGGGGTGAACACTGAAGCTTTCTTT	CASSTHRGVNTEAFF
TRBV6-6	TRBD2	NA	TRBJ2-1	TGTGCCAGCATCCTTAGCGGGGGGGCCTACAATGAGCAGTTCTTC	CASILSGGAYNEQFF
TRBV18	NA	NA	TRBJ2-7	TGTGCCAGCTCATATAACACGGGGTCCTACGAGCAGTACTTC	CASSYNTGSYEQYF
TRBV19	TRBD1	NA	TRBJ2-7	TGTGCCAGTAGTATAGGGAGAGGACAGGACGAGCAGTACTTC	CASSIGRGQDEQYF
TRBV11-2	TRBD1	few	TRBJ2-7	TGTGCCAGCAGCTTCGGGGACAGGGGCTACGAGCAGTACTTC	CASSFGDRGYEQYF
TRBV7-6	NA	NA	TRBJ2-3	TGTGCCAGCAGCTTCCCCCTTGGTACGGATACGCAGTATTTT	CASSFPLGTDTQYF
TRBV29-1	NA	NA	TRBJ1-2	TGCAGCGGAGGGGGGGTCTATGGCTACACCTTC	CSGGGVYGYTF
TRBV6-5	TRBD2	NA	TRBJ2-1	TGTGCCAGCAGTTACCCCGGGGGGGGCCACAATGAGCAGTTCTTC	CASSYPGGGHNEQFF
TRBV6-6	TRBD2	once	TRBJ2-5	TGTGCCAGCAGTTTCGCGACTAGCGGGGGGTTGGAGACCCAGTACTTC	CASSFATSGGLETQYF
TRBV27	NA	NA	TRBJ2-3	TGTGCCAGCAGTTTTCCCCGCGATACGCAGTATTTT	CASSFPRDTQYF
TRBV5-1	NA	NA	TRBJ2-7	TGCGCCAGCAGCTTGTATACAGGGACCAGCCTTAGCTCCTACGAGCAGTACTTC	CASSLYTGTSLSSYEQYF
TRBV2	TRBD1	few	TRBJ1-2	TGTGCCAGCAGGGGACAGTCCTATGGCTACACCTTC	CASRGQSYGYTF
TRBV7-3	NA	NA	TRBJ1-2	TGTGCCAGCAGCTTAAACGGGGGACAATCGGCTAATGGCTACACCTTC	CASSLNGGQSANGYTF